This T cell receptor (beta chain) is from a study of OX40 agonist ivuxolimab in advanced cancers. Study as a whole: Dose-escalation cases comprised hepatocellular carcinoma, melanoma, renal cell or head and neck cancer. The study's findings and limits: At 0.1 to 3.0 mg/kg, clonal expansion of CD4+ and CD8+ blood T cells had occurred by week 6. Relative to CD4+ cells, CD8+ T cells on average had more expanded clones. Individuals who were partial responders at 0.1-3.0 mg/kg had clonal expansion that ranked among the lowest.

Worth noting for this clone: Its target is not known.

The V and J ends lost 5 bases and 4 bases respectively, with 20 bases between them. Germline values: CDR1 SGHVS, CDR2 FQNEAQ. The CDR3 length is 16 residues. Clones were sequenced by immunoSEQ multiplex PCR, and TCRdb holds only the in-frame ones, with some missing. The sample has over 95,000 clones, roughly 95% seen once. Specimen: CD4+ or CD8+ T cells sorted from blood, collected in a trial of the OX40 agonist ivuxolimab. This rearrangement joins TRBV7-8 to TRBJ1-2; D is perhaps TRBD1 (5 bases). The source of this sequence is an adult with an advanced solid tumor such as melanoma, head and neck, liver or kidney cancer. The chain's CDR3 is CASSLLSGAPGYGYTF. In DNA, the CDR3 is TGTGCCAGCAGCCTCTTGTCCGGGGCGCCAGGCTATGGCTACACCTTC.